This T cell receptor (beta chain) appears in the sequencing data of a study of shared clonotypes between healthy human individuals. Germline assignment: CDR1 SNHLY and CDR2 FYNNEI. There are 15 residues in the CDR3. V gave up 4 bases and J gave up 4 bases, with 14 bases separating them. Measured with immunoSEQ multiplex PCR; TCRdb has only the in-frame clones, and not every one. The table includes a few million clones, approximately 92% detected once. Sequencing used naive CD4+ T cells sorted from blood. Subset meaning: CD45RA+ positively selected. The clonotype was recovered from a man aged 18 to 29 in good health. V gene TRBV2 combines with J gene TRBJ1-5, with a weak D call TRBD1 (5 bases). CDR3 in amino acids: CASSVGRERNQPQHF. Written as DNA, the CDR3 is TGTGCCAGCAGTGTAGGCAGGGAGAGGAATCAGCCCCAGCATTTT.